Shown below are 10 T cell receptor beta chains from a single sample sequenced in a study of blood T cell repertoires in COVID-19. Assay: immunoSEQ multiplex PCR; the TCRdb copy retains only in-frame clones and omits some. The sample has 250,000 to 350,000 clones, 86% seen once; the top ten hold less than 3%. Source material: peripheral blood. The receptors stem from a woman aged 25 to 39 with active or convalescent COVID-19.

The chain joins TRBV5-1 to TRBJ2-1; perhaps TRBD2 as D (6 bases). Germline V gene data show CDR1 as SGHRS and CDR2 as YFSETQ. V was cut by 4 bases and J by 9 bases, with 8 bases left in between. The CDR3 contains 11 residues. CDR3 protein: CASSRGIEQFF. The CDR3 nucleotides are TGCGCCAGCAGCCGGGGGATTGAGCAGTTCTTC.

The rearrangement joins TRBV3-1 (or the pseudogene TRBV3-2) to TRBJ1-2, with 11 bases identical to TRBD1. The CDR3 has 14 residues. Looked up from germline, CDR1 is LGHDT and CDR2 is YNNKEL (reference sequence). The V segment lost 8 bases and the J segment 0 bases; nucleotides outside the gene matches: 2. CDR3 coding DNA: TGTGCCAGCGGGACAGGGGGTACTAACTATGGCTACACCTTC. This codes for CASGTGGTNYGYTF.

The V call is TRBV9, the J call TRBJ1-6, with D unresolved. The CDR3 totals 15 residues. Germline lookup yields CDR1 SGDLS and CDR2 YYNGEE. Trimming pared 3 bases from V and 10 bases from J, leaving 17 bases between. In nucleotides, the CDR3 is TGTGCCAGCAGCGCCCGGCTCGGGGAGGACTCACCCCTCCACTTT. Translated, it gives CASSARLGEDSPLHF.

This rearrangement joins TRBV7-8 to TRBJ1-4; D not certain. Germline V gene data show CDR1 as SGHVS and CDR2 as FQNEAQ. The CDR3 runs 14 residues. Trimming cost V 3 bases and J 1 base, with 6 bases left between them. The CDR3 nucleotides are TGTGCCAGCAGCTTCGCGGGAACTAATGAAAAACTGTTTTTT. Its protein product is CASSFAGTNEKLFF. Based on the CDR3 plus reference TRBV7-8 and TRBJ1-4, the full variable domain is GAGVSQSPRYKVAKRGQDVALRCDPISGHVSLFWYQQALGQGPEFLTYFQNEAQLDKSGLPSDRFFAERPEGSVSTLKIQRTQQEDSAVYLCASSFAGTNEKLFFGSGTQLSVL.

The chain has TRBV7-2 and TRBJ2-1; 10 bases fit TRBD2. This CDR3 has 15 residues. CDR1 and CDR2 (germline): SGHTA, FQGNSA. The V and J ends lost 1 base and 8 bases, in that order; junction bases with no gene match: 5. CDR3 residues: CASSLEGAGGHEQFF. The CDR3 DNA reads TGTGCCAGCAGCTTAGAAGGAGCGGGGGGGCATGAGCAGTTCTTC. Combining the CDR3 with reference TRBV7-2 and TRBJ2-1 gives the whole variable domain GAGVSQSPSNKVTEKGKDVELRCDPISGHTALYWYRQSLGQGLEFLIYFQGNSAPDKSGLPSDRFSAERTGGSVSTLTIQRTQQEDSAVYLCASSLEGAGGHEQFFGPGTRLTVL.

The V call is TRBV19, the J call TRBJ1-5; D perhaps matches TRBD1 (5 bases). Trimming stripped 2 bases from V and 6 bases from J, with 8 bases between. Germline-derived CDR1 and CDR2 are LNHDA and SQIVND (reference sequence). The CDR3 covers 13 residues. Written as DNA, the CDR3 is TGTGCCAGTAGTATACAGGGCGGTCAGCCCCAGCATTTT. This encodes CASSIQGGQPQHF.

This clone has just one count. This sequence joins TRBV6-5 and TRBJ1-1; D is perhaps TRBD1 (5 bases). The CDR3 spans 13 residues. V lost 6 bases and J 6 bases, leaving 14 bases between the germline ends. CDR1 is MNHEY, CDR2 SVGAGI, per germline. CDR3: CASRGVFGAEAFF. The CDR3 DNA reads TGTGCCAGCAGAGGGGTATTTGGTGCTGAAGCTTTCTTT.

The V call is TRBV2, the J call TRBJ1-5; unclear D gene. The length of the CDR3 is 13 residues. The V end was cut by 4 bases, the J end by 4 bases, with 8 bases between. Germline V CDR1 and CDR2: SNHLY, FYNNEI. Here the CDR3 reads CASSGDSNQPQHF. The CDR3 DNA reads TGTGCCAGCAGTGGAGACTCTAATCAGCCCCAGCATTTT.

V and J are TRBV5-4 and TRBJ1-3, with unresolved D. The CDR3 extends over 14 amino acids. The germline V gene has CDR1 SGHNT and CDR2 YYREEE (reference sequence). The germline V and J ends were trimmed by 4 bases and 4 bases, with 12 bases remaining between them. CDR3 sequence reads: CASSERRNGNTIYF. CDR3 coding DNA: TGTGCCAGCAGCGAGAGAAGAAACGGAAACACCATATATTTT.

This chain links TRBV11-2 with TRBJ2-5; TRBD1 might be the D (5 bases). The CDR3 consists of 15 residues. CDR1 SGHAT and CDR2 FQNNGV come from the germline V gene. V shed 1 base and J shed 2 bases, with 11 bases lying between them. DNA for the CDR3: TGTGCCAGCAGCTTAGCAGTTGACAGTCAAGAGACCCAGTACTTC. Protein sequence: CASSLAVDSQETQYF.